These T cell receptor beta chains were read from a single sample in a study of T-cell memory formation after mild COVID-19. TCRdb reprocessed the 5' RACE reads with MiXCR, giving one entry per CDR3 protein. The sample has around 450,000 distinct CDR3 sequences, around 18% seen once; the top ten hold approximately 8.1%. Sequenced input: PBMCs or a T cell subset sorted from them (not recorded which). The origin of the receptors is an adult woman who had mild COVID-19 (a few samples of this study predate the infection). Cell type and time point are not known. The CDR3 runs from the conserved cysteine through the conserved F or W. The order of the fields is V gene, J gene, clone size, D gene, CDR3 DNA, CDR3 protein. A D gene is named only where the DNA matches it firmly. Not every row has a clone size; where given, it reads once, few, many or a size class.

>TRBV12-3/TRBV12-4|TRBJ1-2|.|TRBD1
TGTGCCAGCAGCCGGACAGGGGTTGAGTCTGGCTACACCTTC
CASSRTGVESGYTF
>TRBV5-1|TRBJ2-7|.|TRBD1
TGCGCCAGCAGCTTTCCCGGGACAGGGGTCGAGCAGTACTTC
CASSFPGTGVEQYF
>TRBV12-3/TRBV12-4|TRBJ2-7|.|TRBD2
TGTGCCAGCAGTTCGGGACTAGCGGGAGTGAGTTACGAGCAGTACTTC
CASSSGLAGVSYEQYF
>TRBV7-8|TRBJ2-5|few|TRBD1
TGTGCCAGCACGGGACAGCAAGAGACCCAGTACTTC
CASTGQQETQYF
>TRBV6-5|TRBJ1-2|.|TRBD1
TGTGCCAGCAGTATCCGGGACAGGGATTATGGCTACACCTTC
CASSIRDRDYGYTF
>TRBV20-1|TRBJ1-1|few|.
TGCAGTGCTTTCCAGCCGAACACTGAAGCTTTCTTT
CSAFQPNTEAFF
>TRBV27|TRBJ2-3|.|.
TGTGCCACCAGTCCGGGGGCGAGCACAGATACGCAGTATTTT
CATSPGASTDTQYF
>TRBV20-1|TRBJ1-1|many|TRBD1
TGCAGTGCTAGAGATATGGACAGGTCGGGCGAATTGAACACTGAAGCTTTCTTT
CSARDMDRSGELNTEAFF
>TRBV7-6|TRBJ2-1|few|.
TGTGCCAGCAGCTTGGACACCCACTCCTACAATGAGCAGTTCTTC
CASSLDTHSYNEQFF
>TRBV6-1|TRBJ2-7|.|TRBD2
TGTGCCAGCACCGGGGGGTGGCTAGCGGGCCTCTCCTACGAGCAGTACTTC
CASTGGWLAGLSYEQYF
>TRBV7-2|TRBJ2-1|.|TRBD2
TGTGCCAGCAGCTTAGATTTCCCGGGACTAGCGGTTAGCTCCTACAATGAGCAGTTCTTC
CASSLDFPGLAVSSYNEQFF
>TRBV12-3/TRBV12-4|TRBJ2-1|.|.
TGTGCCAGCAGCGTCCGATGGGGCCGGGGCGATGAGCAGTTCTTC
CASSVRWGRGDEQFF
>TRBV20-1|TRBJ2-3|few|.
TGCAGTGCTAGGCCTAGCGCAGATACGCAGTATTTT
CSARPSADTQYF
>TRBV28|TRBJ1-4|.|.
TGTGCCAGCAGGCAGAGAGGTAAACTGTTTTTT
CASRQRGKLFF
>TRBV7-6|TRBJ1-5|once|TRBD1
TGTGCCAGCAGCCCACGACAGGGACCCGGCAATCAGCCCCAGCATTTT
CASSPRQGPGNQPQHF
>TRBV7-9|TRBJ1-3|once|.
TGTGCCAGCAGCTTAGAGTCAGGGAAGCGTGGAAACACCATATATTTT
CASSLESGKRGNTIYF
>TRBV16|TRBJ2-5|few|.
TGTGCCAGCAGCCCAGGAGGACGCCACCAAGAGACCCAGTACTTC
CASSPGGRHQETQYF
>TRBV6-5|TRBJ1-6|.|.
TGTGCCAGCAGTTCGGGACGCTGGGGTTCACCCCTCCACTTT
CASSSGRWGSPLHF
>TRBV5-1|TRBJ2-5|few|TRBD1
TGCGCCAGCAGCTCGACAGGGGGAGTACAAGAGACCCAGTACTTC
CASSSTGGVQETQYF
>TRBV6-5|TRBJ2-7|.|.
TGTGCCAGCAGTTACTCACCGGGGACCGAGCAGTACTTC
CASSYSPGTEQYF
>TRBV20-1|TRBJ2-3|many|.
TGCAGTGCTAGCAACAGGAGAGATACGCAGTATTTT
CSASNRRDTQYF
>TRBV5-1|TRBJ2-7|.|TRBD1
TGCGCCAGCAGCTTGGTGAACAGGGGAAATGGCTACGAGCAGTACTTC
CASSLVNRGNGYEQYF
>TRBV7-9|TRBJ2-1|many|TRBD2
TGTGCCAGCAGCTTAAGATCGGGAGGTTCCCACAATGAGCAGTTCTTC
CASSLRSGGSHNEQFF
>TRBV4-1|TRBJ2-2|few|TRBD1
TGCGCCAGCAGCCAAACAGGGGGTAGGGACACCGGGGAGCTGTTTTTT
CASSQTGGRDTGELFF
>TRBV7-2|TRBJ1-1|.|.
TGTGCCAGCACTGACACCCTTCCCTCGGCCGGGGCTTTCTTT
CASTDTLPSAGAFF
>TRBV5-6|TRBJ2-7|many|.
TGTGCCAGCAGCGACGCAGGGGCGAGGAGCTCCTACGAGCAGTACTTC
CASSDAGARSSYEQYF
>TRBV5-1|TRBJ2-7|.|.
TGCGCCAGCAGCTTGATCAGGGGCTCCTACGAGCAGTACTTC
CASSLIRGSYEQYF
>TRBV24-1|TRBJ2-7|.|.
TGTGCCACCTCCGGGAGTCTTGACGAGCAGTACTTC
CATSGSLDEQYF